This T cell receptor beta chain was recovered during a study of graft-versus-host responses after intestinal transplantation. The study, taken as a whole, reports: Recipient-marrow GvH clones were detected, some having first appeared in ileum or blood.

This clone counts as medium-sized. Responders that carried the CFSE label, approximately 200,000 of them, were plated with approximately 200,000 irradiated, violet-dye-labeled stimulator cells. The responders that had proliferated, CFSE-low CD3+CD4+ and CD3+CD8+ cells, were sorted after the reaction. The CDR3 covers 15 residues. Germline lookup yields CDR1 MDHEN and CDR2 SYDVKM. Trimming took 5 bases from V and 3 from J, leaving 13 bases between them. The assay was immunoSEQ multiplex PCR, and TCRdb's table has in-frame clones only and misses some. The table lists about 12,000 clones, about a third of them singletons.

The clonotype was recovered from a human patient who received an intestinal transplant. The rearrangement joins TRBV28 to TRBJ1-4; D ambiguous. Here the sequenced sample was alloreactive CD8+ T cells from a mixed lymphocyte reaction culture, taken before intestinal transplant. Documented subset: CFSE-low proliferating T cells sorted from approximately 6-day pre-transplant mixed lymphocyte reaction (GvH or HvG direction). This CDR3 reads CASSLPQEANEKLFF. The CDR3 coding sequence is TGTGCCAGCAGTCTGCCACAAGAGGCTAATGAAAAACTGTTTTTT.